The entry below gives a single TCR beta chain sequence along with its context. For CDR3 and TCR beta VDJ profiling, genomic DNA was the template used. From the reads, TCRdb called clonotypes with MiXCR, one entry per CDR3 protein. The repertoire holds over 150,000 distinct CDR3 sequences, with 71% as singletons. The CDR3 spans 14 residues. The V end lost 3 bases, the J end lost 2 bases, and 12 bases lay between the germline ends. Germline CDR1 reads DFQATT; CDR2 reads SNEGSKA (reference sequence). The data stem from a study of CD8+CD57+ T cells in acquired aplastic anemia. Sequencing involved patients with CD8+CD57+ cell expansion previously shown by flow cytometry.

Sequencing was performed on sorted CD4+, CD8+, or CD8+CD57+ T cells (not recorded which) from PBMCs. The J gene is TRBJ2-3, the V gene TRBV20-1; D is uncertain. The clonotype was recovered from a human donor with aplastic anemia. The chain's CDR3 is CSARGPYDTDTQYF. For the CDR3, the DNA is TGCAGTGCTAGGGGCCCATACGACACAGATACGCAGTATTTT.